This TCR beta chain was retrieved from a study of tumor and adjacent non-tumor tissue in lung cancer. Regarding the study as a whole: TCR diversity was significantly greater in tumor than normal lung tissue.

CDR3 length: 16 residues. CDR1 MNHEY and CDR2 SVGAGI come from the germline V gene. The count of this clonotype is one. The antigen remains undetermined. No conserved phenylalanine or tryptophan is present at the end of the CDR3, so a read error is the likely explanation. The template was RNA from unsorted bulk tissue. The library came from three nested PCR rounds adapted from ARM-PCR protocols. TCRdb reprocessed the multiplex PCR reads via MiXCR and lists one record per CDR3 protein. Of more than 75,000 distinct CDR3 sequences detected, 80% to 85% appear once; the ten largest clones hold about 14%. This chain joins TRBV6-5 and TRBJ2-1; TRBD1 agrees at 8 bases. The source material was lung tumor tissue. The receptor's source is a woman aged 45 to 65 with non-small cell lung cancer. CDR3 region: CASSYSSGQGYYEQFS. DNA of the CDR3: TGTGCTAGCAGTTACTCTTCCGGACAGGGATACTATGAGCAGTTCTCC.